This passage covers 20 T cell receptor beta chains from one sample sequenced in a study of Graves' ophthalmopathy and Graves' hyperthyroidism. Amplification targeted the TCR beta CDR3 regions, with RNA transcripts as the source material. HTBI-primed first-round RT-PCR preceded second-round multiplex PCR. TCRdb re-derived calls from the multiplex PCR reads in MiXCR, one entry per CDR3 protein. The repertoire consists of some 170,000 distinct CDR3 sequences, with 35% to 50% occurring once and the leading ten covering about 8.2%. Input material: peripheral blood. The receptors here all came from a man younger than 45 with Graves' ophthalmopathy.

J is TRBJ1-1 and V is TRBV12-3 or TRBV12-4, with unresolved D. This CDR3 is 14 amino acids long. V was pared by 8 bases and J by 4 bases, with 17 bases between. Written as DNA, the CDR3 is TGTGCCAGCGGTCGGGGAGGGAGTCGCACTGAAGCTTTCTTT. Translating it yields CASGRGGSRTEAFF.

The sample holds many counts of this clonotype. This rearrangement joins TRBV28 to TRBJ2-7; 11 bases fit TRBD1. The CDR3 runs 14 residues. V shed 5 bases and J 9 bases; nucleotides not matched to a gene: 9. The germline V gene encodes CDR1 MDHEN and CDR2 SYDVKM. CDR3 region: CASSPGTGGFRQYF. CDR3 nucleotide sequence: TGTGCCAGCAGTCCCGGGACAGGGGGGTTCCGGCAGTACTTC.

In its sample, this clonotype was seen many times. This chain uses TRBV15 with TRBJ2-7; possibly TRBD1 for D (5 bases). V was clipped by 1 base and J by 2 bases, with 9 bases between them. Germline CDR1 is LNHNV and CDR2 is YYDKDF (reference sequence). The CDR3 has 14 amino acids. As DNA, the CDR3 is TGTGCCACCAGCAGAGGCCCAGGGCCCTACGAGCAGTACTTC. Its protein is CATSRGPGPYEQYF.

In its sample, this clonotype was seen many times. The chain employs TRBV27 and TRBJ1-2; 7 bases map to TRBD1. This CDR3 is built from 15 residues. Germline values: CDR1 MNHEY, CDR2 SMNVEV (reference sequence). Trimming took 6 bases from V and 7 from J; bases not matched to a gene: 14. The CDR3 DNA follows: TGTGCCAGCAGCATGACCCTTACAGGGGAGCCTGGCTACACCTTC. Residues: CASSMTLTGEPGYTF.

The chain has TRBV28 and TRBJ2-7; D possibly corresponds to TRBD2 (5 bases). CDR3 length: 15 residues. Germline V gene sequence: CDR1 MDHEN, CDR2 SYDVKM. Trimming stripped 5 bases from V and 3 bases from J, with 17 bases between. Here the CDR3 DNA reads TGTGCCAGCAGTGACCGGACTGCTAAAGGCTACGAGCAGTACTTC. Protein sequence: CASSDRTAKGYEQYF.

The chain combines TRBV6-2 or TRBV6-3 with TRBJ2-5; D gene unclear. The V end was cut by 4 bases, the J end by 2 bases, with 14 bases between. Germline V gives CDR1 MNHEY, CDR2 SVGEGT. The CDR3 extends over 15 amino acids. The chain's CDR3 is CASSLTEINQETQYF. CDR3 nucleotide sequence: TGTGCCAGCAGTTTGACCGAGATTAATCAAGAGACCCAGTACTTC.

The V call is TRBV6-5, the J call TRBJ1-1; 9 bases are a match to TRBD1. Trimming took 4 bases from V and 2 from J; bases not matched to a gene: 8. The germline CDR1 and CDR2 sequences are MNHEY and SVGAGI. CDR3 size: 16 residues. CDR3 loop: CASSSGQGLGNTEAFF. The CDR3 DNA reads TGTGCCAGCAGTTCGGGACAGGGTCTTGGTAACACTGAAGCTTTCTTT.

The rearrangement uses TRBV11-3 and TRBJ2-5; D uncertain. CDR3 length: 13 residues. V was cut by 0 bases and J by 4 bases, with 6 bases left in between. Looked up from germline, CDR1 is SGHNT and CDR2 is YENEEA. The CDR3 loop reads CASSLEGAETQYF. CDR3 in DNA: TGTGCCAGCAGCTTAGAGGGTGCAGAGACCCAGTACTTC.

This clonotype was seen repeatedly, ten times or more. The chain carries TRBV7-2 and TRBJ2-7; D remains unclear. Between the trimmed V and J ends, which lost 5 bases and 0 bases, there was a span of 11 bases. The CDR3 runs 14 residues. Germline V CDR1 and CDR2: SGHTA, FQGNSA. This CDR3 reads CASSPRHLSYEQYF. CDR3 coding DNA: TGTGCCAGCAGCCCCCGACACCTCTCCTACGAGCAGTACTTC.

This clonotype was seen repeatedly, ten times or more. Sequence at one end of the junction differs from germline and may be a read error. This chain joins TRBV28 and TRBJ1-2, with a tentative D call TRBD1 (5 bases). The CDR3 covers 15 residues. Germline V gives CDR1 MDHEN, CDR2 SYDVKM. The CDR3 reads CTSSLRGEVGYGYTF. The CDR3 DNA is TGTACCAGCAGTTTACGGGGGGAGGTTGGCTATGGCTACACCTTC.

This clonotype showed up many times. This chain connects TRBV29-1 to TRBJ1-1; D remains unclear. The CDR3 is made up of 11 amino acids. Looked up from germline, CDR1 is SQVTM and CDR2 is ANQGSEA. The V and J ends lost 5 bases and 5 bases respectively, with 9 bases between them. The CDR3 DNA reads TGCAGCGTTCTGGTCGGGACTGAAGCTTTCTTT. Encoded protein: CSVLVGTEAFF.

The V gene is TRBV28, the J gene TRBJ1-1, with D possibly being TRBD1 (5 bases). This CDR3 spans 12 amino acids. V gave up 6 bases and J gave up 11 bases, with 16 bases separating them. From germline, CDR1 is MDHEN and CDR2 SYDVKM. CDR3 bases: TGTGCCAGCAGCATGGGACCGGCGGCCGCTTTCTTT. Protein product: CASSMGPAAAFF.

Many counts were recorded for this clonotype. This chain joins TRBV19 and TRBJ2-5; 9 bases are a match to TRBD2. J was trimmed by 3 bases and V by 6 bases; bases with no gene match: 8. Germline V gene data show CDR1 as LNHDA and CDR2 as SQIVND (reference sequence). The CDR3 loop spans 15 amino acids. The CDR3 DNA sequence: TGTGCCAGTAGAGAAACAGCGGGAGGTGAAGAGACCCAGTACTTC. As protein: CASRETAGGEETQYF.

In its sample, this clonotype was seen many times. The chain has TRBV4-3 and TRBJ2-7; weak D call: TRBD1 (6 bases). V was trimmed by 1 base and J by 1 base, leaving 11 bases between them. The CDR3 is 15 amino acids. Germline V CDR1 and CDR2: LGHNA, YSLEER. The CDR3 DNA reads TGCGCCAGCAGCCAAGGGACAGTCAGGTCCTACGAGCAGTACTTC. Its translation: CASSQGTVRSYEQYF.

The chain couples TRBV28 to TRBJ1-5, with D hard to call. CDR1 and CDR2 from the germline V gene are MDHEN and SYDVKM. V lost 4 bases to trimming and J lost 3 bases, with 13 bases between them. The CDR3 covers 15 residues. This chain's CDR3 is CASSWESYPNQPQHF. Here the CDR3 DNA reads TGTGCCAGCAGTTGGGAGTCCTACCCCAATCAGCCCCAGCATTTT. The variable domain in full, completed from reference TRBV28 and TRBJ1-5, reads DVKVTQSSRYLVKRTGEKVFLECVQDMDHENMFWYRQDPGLGLRLIYFSYDVKMKEKGDIPEGYSVSREKKERFSLILESASTNQTSMYLCASSWESYPNQPQHFGDGTRLSIL.

The genes are TRBV19 and TRBJ2-4; 8 bases agree with TRBD1. Germline CDR1 LNHDA, CDR2 SQIVND (reference sequence). This CDR3 has 14 amino acids. After removal of 3 bases from V and 8 bases from J, the junction contained 6 bases not matched to a gene. This chain's CDR3 is CASSILDRVHIQYF. The CDR3 DNA is TGTGCCAGTAGTATTCTGGACAGGGTGCACATTCAGTACTTC.

This clonotype was seen repeatedly, ten times or more. V usage is TRBV12-3 or TRBV12-4 and J usage is TRBJ2-5, with 8 bases lining up with TRBD1. J was trimmed by 6 bases and V by 3 bases; bases with no gene match: 6. The CDR3 has 14 amino acids. CDR3: CASSLAGGAKTQYF. The CDR3 DNA sequence: TGTGCCAGCAGTTTGGCAGGGGGCGCTAAGACCCAGTACTTC.

The chain combines TRBV12-3 or TRBV12-4 with TRBJ1-1, with D unclear. CDR3 size: 18 residues. Between the trimmed V and J ends, which lost 3 bases and 4 bases, there was a span of 24 bases. The CDR3 DNA reads as TGTGCCAGCAGTTTGGGCCGACGGGGAATTATCGGCGGCACTGAAGCTTTCTTT. It encodes CASSLGRRGIIGGTEAFF.

The chain combines TRBV12-3 or TRBV12-4 with TRBJ2-5; TRBD1 is a possible D gene (6 bases). CDR3 size: 16 residues. The V and J ends lost 7 bases and 5 bases respectively, with 23 bases between them. The CDR3 here is CASNLLQGYEIETQYF. The CDR3 region has the DNA TGTGCCAGCAACCTTCTACAGGGATATGAGATCGAGACCCAGTACTTC.

This clonotype was counted many times. This chain connects TRBV4-1 to TRBJ1-2; 7 bases map to TRBD1. Trimming took 2 bases from V and 4 from J; bases not matched to a gene: 16. Germline V CDR1 and CDR2: MGHRA, YSYEKL. The CDR3 loop spans 18 amino acids. CDR3 DNA: TGCGCCAGCAGCCAAAGCCTCCGGAACAGGGGTTCGGGCTATGGCTACACCTTC. Encoded protein: CASSQSLRNRGSGYGYTF.